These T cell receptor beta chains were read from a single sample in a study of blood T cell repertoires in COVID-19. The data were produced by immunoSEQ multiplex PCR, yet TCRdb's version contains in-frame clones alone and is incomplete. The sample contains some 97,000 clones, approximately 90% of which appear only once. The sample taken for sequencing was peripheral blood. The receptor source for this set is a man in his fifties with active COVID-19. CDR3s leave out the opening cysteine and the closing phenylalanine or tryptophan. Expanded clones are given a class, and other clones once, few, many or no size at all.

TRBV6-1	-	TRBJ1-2	ASSSQDSPGYT
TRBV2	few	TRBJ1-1	ASSQGENTEAF
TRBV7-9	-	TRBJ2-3	ASSPRGLAGDINTDTQY
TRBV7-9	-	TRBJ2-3	ASSSNNRLTDTQY
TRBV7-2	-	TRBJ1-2	ASSLRDGSNYGYT
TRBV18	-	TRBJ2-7	ASSPRRSSYEQY
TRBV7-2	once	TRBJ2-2	ASSLAPSGNTGELF
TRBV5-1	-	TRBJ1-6	ASSDWGADNSPLH
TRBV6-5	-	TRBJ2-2	ASSYLERLTGELF
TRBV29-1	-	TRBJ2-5	SVEDIKGAAAY
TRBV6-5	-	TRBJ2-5	ASSIGLAVQETQY
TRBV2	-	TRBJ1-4	ASRTQGVKEKLF
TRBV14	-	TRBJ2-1	ASSVTQRRGVNEQF
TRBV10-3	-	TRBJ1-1	ATGESDPSAEAF
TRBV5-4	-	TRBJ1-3	ASSSNSTGPYSGNTIY
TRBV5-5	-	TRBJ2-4	ASSFVFIGTNSNIQY
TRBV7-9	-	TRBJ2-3	ASSPRAGGPTDTQY
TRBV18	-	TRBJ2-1	ASSPQGNEQF
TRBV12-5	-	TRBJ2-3	ASGLSLGADTQY
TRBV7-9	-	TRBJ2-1	ASSVPGLAGGDNEQF
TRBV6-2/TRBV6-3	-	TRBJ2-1	ASSTRDRGTYNEQF
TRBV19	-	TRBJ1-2	ASSAPGQARNGYT
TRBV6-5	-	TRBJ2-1	ASRQTGGLNEQF
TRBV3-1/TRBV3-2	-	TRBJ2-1	ASGTGSEQF
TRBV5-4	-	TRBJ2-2	ASSSGRGANTGELF
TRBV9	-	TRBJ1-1	ASSPLDSPNTEAF
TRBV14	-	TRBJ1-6	ASSQVAGSSSPLH
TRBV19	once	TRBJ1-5	ASSGTGNQPQH
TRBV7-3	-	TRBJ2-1	ASSLWVPGTRKDEQF
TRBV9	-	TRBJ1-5	ASPRQGHQPQH
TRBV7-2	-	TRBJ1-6	ASSSPTGSYSPLH
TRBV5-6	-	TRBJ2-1	ASSLFLDFSPGGEQF
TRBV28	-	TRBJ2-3	ASSTDSQSDTQY
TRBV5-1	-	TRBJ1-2	ASSLGTRGFGDGYT
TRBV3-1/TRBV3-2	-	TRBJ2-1	ASSQIAGNYNEQF
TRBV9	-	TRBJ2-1	ASSVVGGAYNEQF
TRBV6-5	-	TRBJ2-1	ASISIAGVGNEQF
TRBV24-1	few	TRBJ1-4	ATSDPRDSNEKLF
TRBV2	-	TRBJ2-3	ASSGGTPVQY
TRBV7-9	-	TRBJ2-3	ASSATGGGSTDTQY
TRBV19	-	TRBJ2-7	ASTETLIGSYEQY
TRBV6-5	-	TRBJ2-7	ASSYGGRTFDEQY